Listed below are T cell receptor beta chains from one sample, sequenced in a study of Graves' ophthalmopathy and Graves' hyperthyroidism. TCRdb redid the calling of the multiplex PCR reads with MiXCR, one entry per CDR3 protein. The table includes 350,000 to 450,000 distinct CDR3 sequences, roughly 21% detected once. The source material was peripheral blood. Receptors were obtained from a woman aged 18 to 35 with stable Graves' hyperthyroidism. Both conserved end residues are part of each CDR3. A D gene is named only where the DNA matches it firmly. The size of a clone is reported for some rows only, either as once, few or many, or as a class for expanded clones.

J: TRBJ1-1
size: NA
V: TRBV6-1
D: TRBD1
CDR3: CASSGTGSNTEAFF
DNA: TGTGCCAGCTCAGGGACAGGGTCGAACACTGAAGCTTTCTTT

J: TRBJ2-5
size: few
V: TRBV5-1
D: TRBD2
CDR3: CASSFAGVDKTQYF
DNA: TGCGCCAGCAGCTTTGCGGGAGTGGATAAGACCCAGTACTTC

J: TRBJ2-7
size: few
V: TRBV11-3
D: NA
CDR3: CAGSSLLGEQYF
DNA: TGTGCCGGCAGCTCCCTGTTGGGCGAGCAGTACTTC

J: TRBJ2-1
size: NA
V: TRBV20-1
D: NA
CDR3: CSARDWTEKFF
DNA: TGCAGTGCTAGAGATTGGACGGAGAAGTTCTTC

J: TRBJ1-1
size: NA
V: TRBV15
D: NA
CDR3: CATSRDGFLNTEAFF
DNA: TGTGCCACCAGCAGAGATGGATTTTTGAACACTGAAGCTTTCTTT

J: TRBJ1-2
size: NA
V: TRBV6-1
D: NA
CDR3: CASSEAYGGDYGYTF
DNA: TGTGCCAGCAGTGAAGCGTACGGGGGCGACTATGGCTACACCTTC

J: TRBJ2-7
size: many
V: TRBV20-1
D: NA
CDR3: CSARADYYEQYF
DNA: TGCAGTGCTAGGGCAGACTACTACGAGCAGTACTTC

J: TRBJ2-7
size: few
V: TRBV18
D: NA
CDR3: CASSPAPGVEQYF
DNA: TGTGCCAGCTCACCAGCCCCGGGGGTCGAGCAGTACTTC

J: TRBJ1-3
size: NA
V: TRBV27
D: NA
CDR3: CASRSGMGASGNTIYF
DNA: TGTGCCAGCAGATCAGGAATGGGGGCTTCTGGAAACACCATATATTTT

J: TRBJ2-7
size: few
V: TRBV4-3
D: TRBD2
CDR3: CASSHGRTPGGREQYF
DNA: TGCGCCAGCAGCCATGGAAGGACCCCGGGCGGGAGGGAGCAGTACTTC

J: TRBJ1-2
size: many
V: TRBV12-3/TRBV12-4
D: NA
CDR3: CASSFGDGRNYGYTF
DNA: TGTGCCAGCAGTTTTGGGGACGGAAGAAACTATGGCTACACCTTC

J: TRBJ1-6
size: NA
V: TRBV6-1
D: TRBD1
CDR3: CASKRRGRAYNSPLHF
DNA: TGTGCCAGCAAACGCAGGGGGCGCGCGTATAATTCACCCCTCCACTTT

J: TRBJ2-1
size: NA
V: TRBV20-1
D: TRBD2
CDR3: CSANSGTSNEQFF
DNA: TGCAGTGCAAATTCCGGGACTAGCAATGAGCAGTTCTTC

J: TRBJ1-2
size: NA
V: TRBV6-2/TRBV6-3
D: NA
CDR3: CASSYYPVGGIPSNGYTF
DNA: TGTGCCAGCAGTTACTACCCCGTTGGAGGCATCCCTTCGAATGGCTACACCTTC

J: TRBJ1-2
size: many
V: TRBV20-1
D: TRBD1
CDR3: CSARWTGPNWGYTF
DNA: TGCAGTGCTAGGTGGACAGGGCCCAATTGGGGCTACACCTTC

J: TRBJ2-2
size: many
V: TRBV6-2/TRBV6-3
D: TRBD2
CDR3: CARTSGSPDGELFF
DNA: TGTGCCAGGACTAGCGGGAGTCCGGACGGGGAGCTGTTTTTT

J: TRBJ2-5
size: once
V: TRBV29-1
D: NA
CDR3: CSVEVGRSETQYF
DNA: TGCAGCGTTGAGGTGGGTCGGAGCGAGACCCAGTACTTC

J: TRBJ2-7
size: NA
V: TRBV7-2
D: NA
CDR3: CASSLTSRGEQYF
DNA: TGTGCCAGCAGCTTAACTTCCAGGGGCGAGCAGTACTTC

J: TRBJ1-5
size: many
V: TRBV4-2
D: TRBD1
CDR3: CASSPRLPFLPGQKYSNQPQHF
DNA: TGTGCCAGCAGCCCCCGTTTACCTTTCCTTCCGGGACAGAAGTATAGCAATCAGCCCCAGCATTTT

J: TRBJ2-7
size: many
V: TRBV30
D: TRBD1
CDR3: CALDRASYEQYF
DNA: TGTGCCCTGGACAGGGCTTCCTACGAGCAGTACTTC

J: TRBJ2-7
size: few
V: TRBV19
D: TRBD2
CDR3: CASSILAGAGEQYF
DNA: TGTGCCAGTAGTATCCTAGCGGGAGCGGGCGAGCAGTACTTC

J: TRBJ1-3
size: many
V: TRBV20-1
D: NA
CDR3: CSARETVTGNTIYF
DNA: TGCAGTGCTAGAGAAACAGTCACTGGAAACACCATATATTTT

J: TRBJ2-7
size: many
V: TRBV2
D: NA
CDR3: CASRPTVRDSNPEQYF
DNA: TGTGCCAGCAGACCGACTGTCAGGGACTCCAACCCGGAGCAGTACTTC

J: TRBJ1-1
size: few
V: TRBV30
D: NA
CDR3: CAWSVPVPRNTEAFF
DNA: TGTGCCTGGAGTGTACCTGTGCCAAGGAACACTGAAGCTTTCTTT

J: TRBJ2-7
size: NA
V: TRBV19
D: NA
CDR3: CASSLQGGTSYEQYF
DNA: TGTGCCAGTAGTCTTCAGGGGGGAACGTCGTACGAGCAGTACTTC

J: TRBJ1-2
size: NA
V: TRBV2
D: NA
CDR3: CASRGTGSYTF
DNA: TGTGCCAGCAGAGGGACCGGGAGCTACACCTTC

J: TRBJ2-5
size: NA
V: TRBV19
D: NA
CDR3: CASSMAPQETQYF
DNA: TGTGCCAGTAGTATGGCACCCCAAGAGACCCAGTACTTC

J: TRBJ1-2
size: many
V: TRBV6-2/TRBV6-3
D: NA
CDR3: CASSSATEVGYTF
DNA: TGTGCCAGCAGTTCGGCGACAGAAGTTGGCTACACCTTC

J: TRBJ1-1
size: NA
V: TRBV20-1
D: TRBD1
CDR3: CSARDTGQRLRSTETFF
DNA: TGCAGTGCTAGAGATACGGGACAGAGATTACGATCCACTGAAACTTTCTTT

J: TRBJ2-5
size: many
V: TRBV4-1
D: NA
CDR3: CASSQDAVGAVGKTQYF
DNA: TGCGCCAGCAGCCAAGACGCTGTGGGGGCAGTAGGAAAGACCCAGTACTTC

J: TRBJ2-4
size: many
V: TRBV30
D: NA
CDR3: CAWNPGAKNIQYF
DNA: TGTGCCTGGAACCCCGGAGCCAAAAACATTCAGTACTTC

J: TRBJ1-1
size: many
V: TRBV29-1
D: TRBD1
CDR3: CSATGVTEAFF
DNA: TGCAGCGCGACAGGGGTCACTGAAGCTTTCTTT

J: TRBJ1-1
size: NA
V: TRBV12-3/TRBV12-4
D: TRBD1
CDR3: CASIRTGLNTEAFF
DNA: TGTGCCAGCATCCGGACAGGGTTGAACACTGAAGCTTTCTTT

J: TRBJ1-2
size: NA
V: TRBV12-3/TRBV12-4
D: NA
CDR3: CASSLDGVPPYTF
DNA: TGTGCCAGCAGTTTGGATGGAGTACCACCCTACACCTTC

J: TRBJ2-7
size: many
V: TRBV20-1
D: TRBD2
CDR3: CSGAGGPQSSEQYF
DNA: TGCAGTGGAGCGGGAGGGCCTCAATCATCCGAGCAGTACTTC

J: TRBJ2-5
size: once
V: TRBV7-2
D: TRBD2
CDR3: CASSFSPGLAGQTQYF
DNA: TGTGCCAGCAGCTTCAGTCCGGGACTAGCGGGCCAGACCCAGTACTTC

J: TRBJ1-1
size: once
V: TRBV30
D: NA
CDR3: CAWGRVHTEAFF
DNA: TGTGCCTGGGGCAGGGTTCACACTGAAGCTTTCTTT

J: TRBJ2-7
size: many
V: TRBV2
D: NA
CDR3: CASSGTGMGEQYF
DNA: TGTGCCAGCAGTGGCACCGGGATGGGTGAGCAGTACTTC

J: TRBJ2-7
size: NA
V: TRBV6-2/TRBV6-3
D: NA
CDR3: CASRPTGVLNYDQYF
DNA: TGTGCCAGCAGACCGACAGGAGTATTGAACTACGATCAGTACTTC

J: TRBJ1-2
size: many
V: TRBV12-3/TRBV12-4
D: TRBD1
CDR3: CASSRDRAFYGYTF
DNA: TGTGCCAGCAGCCGCGACAGGGCCTTCTATGGCTACACCTTC

J: TRBJ2-7
size: many
V: TRBV28
D: TRBD1
CDR3: CASSPTGLTYEQYF
DNA: TGTGCCAGCAGCCCGACAGGGTTAACCTACGAGCAGTACTTC

J: TRBJ1-1
size: many
V: TRBV20-1
D: NA
CDR3: CSARQEVETEAFF
DNA: TGCAGTGCTAGGCAGGAAGTGGAAACTGAAGCTTTCTTT

J: TRBJ1-6
size: many
V: TRBV5-1
D: TRBD1
CDR3: CASSSTGLDSPLHF
DNA: TGCGCCAGCAGCTCGACAGGGTTGGATTCACCCCTCCACTTT